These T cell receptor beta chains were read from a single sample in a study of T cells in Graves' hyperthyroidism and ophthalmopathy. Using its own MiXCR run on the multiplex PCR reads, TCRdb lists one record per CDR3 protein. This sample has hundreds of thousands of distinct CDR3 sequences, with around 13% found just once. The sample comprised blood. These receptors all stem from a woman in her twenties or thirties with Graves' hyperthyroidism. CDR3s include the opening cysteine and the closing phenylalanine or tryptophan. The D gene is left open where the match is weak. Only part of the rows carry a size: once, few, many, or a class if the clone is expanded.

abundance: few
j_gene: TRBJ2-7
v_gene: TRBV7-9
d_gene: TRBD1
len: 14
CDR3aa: CASSSGTDIYEQYF
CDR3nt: TGTGCCAGCAGCTCCGGGACAGACATCTACGAGCAGTACTTC

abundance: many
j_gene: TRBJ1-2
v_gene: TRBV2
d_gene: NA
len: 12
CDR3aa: CASRTGAYGYTF
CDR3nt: TGTGCCAGCAGAACAGGTGCTTATGGCTACACCTTC

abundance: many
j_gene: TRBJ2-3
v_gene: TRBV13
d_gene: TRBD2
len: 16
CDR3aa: CASSPSGRALSDTQYF
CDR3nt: TGTGCCAGCAGCCCTAGCGGGAGGGCCTTATCAGATACGCAGTATTTT

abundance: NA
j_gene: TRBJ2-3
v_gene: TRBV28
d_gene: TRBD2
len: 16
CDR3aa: CASSRPSGTSGRAGYF
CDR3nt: TGTGCCAGCAGCCGACCCTCCGGGACTAGCGGGAGGGCCGGGTATTTT

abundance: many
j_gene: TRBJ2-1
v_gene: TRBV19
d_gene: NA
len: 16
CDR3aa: CASARRGGPTYNEQFF
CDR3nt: TGTGCCAGTGCGCGGAGGGGGGGACCGACGTACAATGAGCAGTTCTTC

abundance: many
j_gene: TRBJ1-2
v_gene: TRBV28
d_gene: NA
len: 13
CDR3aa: CASSHGINYGYTF
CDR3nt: TGTGCCAGCAGTCACGGGATAAACTATGGCTACACCTTC

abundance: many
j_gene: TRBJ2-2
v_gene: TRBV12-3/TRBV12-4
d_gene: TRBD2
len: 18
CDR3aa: CASSLLTSGRARTGELFF
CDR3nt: TGTGCCAGCAGTCTCCTCACTAGCGGGAGGGCGCGCACCGGGGAGCTGTTTTTT

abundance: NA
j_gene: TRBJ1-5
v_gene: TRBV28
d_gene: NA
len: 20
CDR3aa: CASSFSSGATVLYSNQPQHF
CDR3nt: TGTGCCAGCAGTTTCTCCTCAGGGGCGACTGTCCTCTATAGCAATCAGCCCCAGCATTTT

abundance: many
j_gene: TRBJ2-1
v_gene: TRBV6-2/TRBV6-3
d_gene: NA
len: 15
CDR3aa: CASSYSLDFNSEQFF
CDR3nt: TGTGCCAGCAGTTATAGTTTGGACTTCAATTCTGAGCAGTTCTTC

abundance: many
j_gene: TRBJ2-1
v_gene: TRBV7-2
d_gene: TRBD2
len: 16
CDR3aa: CASSPPGLAGGNEQFF
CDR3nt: TGTGCCAGCAGCCCCCCCGGGCTAGCGGGGGGCAATGAGCAGTTCTTC

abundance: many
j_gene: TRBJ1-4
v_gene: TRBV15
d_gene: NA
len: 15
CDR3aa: CATSRDLWTEEKLFF
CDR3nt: TGTGCCACCAGCAGAGATTTGTGGACAGAGGAAAAACTGTTTTTT

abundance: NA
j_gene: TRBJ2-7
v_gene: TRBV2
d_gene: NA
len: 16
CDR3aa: CASSPTGPKGLYEQYF
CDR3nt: TGTGCCAGCAGTCCGACAGGACCGAAAGGACTATACGAGCAGTACTTC

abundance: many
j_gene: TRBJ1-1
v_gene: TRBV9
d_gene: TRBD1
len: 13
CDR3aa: CASSFRDRGMAFF
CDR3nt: TGTGCCAGCAGCTTCCGGGACAGGGGGATGGCTTTCTTT

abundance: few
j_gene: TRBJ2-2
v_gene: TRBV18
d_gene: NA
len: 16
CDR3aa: CASSPLRGANTGELFF
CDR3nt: TGTGCCAGCTCACCCCTGCGGGGCGCGAACACCGGGGAGCTGTTTTTT

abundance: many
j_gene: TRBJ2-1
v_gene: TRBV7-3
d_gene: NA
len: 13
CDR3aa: CASSLNFLGEQFF
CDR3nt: TGTGCCAGCAGCTTAAATTTTTTGGGTGAGCAGTTCTTC

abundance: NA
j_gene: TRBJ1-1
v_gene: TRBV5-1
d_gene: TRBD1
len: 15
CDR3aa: CASSPDNRGNTEAFF
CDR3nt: TGCGCCAGCAGCCCGGATAACAGGGGGAACACTGAAGCTTTCTTT

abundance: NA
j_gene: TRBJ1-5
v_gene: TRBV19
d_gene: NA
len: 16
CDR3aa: CASSIDWDISNQPQHF
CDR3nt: TGTGCCAGTAGTATAGATTGGGACATTAGCAATCAGCCCCAGCATTTT

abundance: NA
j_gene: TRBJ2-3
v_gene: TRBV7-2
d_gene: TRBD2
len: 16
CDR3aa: CASSFGGRGGADTQYF
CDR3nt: TGTGCCAGCAGCTTTGGCGGGAGGGGGGGGGCAGATACGCAGTATTTT

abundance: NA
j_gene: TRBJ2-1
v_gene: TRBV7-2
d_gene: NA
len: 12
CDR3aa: CASSLTHHEQFF
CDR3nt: TGTGCCAGCAGCTTGACCCACCATGAGCAGTTCTTC

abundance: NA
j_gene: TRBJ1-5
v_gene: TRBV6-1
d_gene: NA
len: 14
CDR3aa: CASIPGDSNQPQHF
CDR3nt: TGTGCCAGCATACCGGGGGATAGCAATCAGCCCCAGCATTTT

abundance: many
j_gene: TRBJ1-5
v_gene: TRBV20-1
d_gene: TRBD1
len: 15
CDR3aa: CSARDEDRGSQPQHF
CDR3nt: TGCAGTGCTAGAGATGAGGACAGGGGGAGTCAGCCCCAGCATTTT

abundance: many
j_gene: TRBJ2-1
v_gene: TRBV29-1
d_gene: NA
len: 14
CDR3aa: CSVEKEEQSNEQFF
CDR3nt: TGCAGCGTTGAAAAGGAAGAACAATCCAATGAGCAGTTCTTC

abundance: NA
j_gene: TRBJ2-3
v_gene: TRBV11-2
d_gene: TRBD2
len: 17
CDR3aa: CASSHPREGSVSDTQYF
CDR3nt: TGTGCCAGCAGCCATCCTAGGGAGGGGAGTGTATCAGATACGCAGTATTTT

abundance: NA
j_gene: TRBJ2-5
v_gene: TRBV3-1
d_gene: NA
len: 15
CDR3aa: CASSPRARGLETQYF
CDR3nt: TGTGCCAGCAGCCCCCGAGCCCGGGGACTGGAGACCCAGTACTTC

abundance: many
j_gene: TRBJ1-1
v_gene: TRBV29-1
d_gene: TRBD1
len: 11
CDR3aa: CSAFTGAEAFF
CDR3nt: TGCAGCGCGTTCACAGGGGCTGAAGCTTTCTTT